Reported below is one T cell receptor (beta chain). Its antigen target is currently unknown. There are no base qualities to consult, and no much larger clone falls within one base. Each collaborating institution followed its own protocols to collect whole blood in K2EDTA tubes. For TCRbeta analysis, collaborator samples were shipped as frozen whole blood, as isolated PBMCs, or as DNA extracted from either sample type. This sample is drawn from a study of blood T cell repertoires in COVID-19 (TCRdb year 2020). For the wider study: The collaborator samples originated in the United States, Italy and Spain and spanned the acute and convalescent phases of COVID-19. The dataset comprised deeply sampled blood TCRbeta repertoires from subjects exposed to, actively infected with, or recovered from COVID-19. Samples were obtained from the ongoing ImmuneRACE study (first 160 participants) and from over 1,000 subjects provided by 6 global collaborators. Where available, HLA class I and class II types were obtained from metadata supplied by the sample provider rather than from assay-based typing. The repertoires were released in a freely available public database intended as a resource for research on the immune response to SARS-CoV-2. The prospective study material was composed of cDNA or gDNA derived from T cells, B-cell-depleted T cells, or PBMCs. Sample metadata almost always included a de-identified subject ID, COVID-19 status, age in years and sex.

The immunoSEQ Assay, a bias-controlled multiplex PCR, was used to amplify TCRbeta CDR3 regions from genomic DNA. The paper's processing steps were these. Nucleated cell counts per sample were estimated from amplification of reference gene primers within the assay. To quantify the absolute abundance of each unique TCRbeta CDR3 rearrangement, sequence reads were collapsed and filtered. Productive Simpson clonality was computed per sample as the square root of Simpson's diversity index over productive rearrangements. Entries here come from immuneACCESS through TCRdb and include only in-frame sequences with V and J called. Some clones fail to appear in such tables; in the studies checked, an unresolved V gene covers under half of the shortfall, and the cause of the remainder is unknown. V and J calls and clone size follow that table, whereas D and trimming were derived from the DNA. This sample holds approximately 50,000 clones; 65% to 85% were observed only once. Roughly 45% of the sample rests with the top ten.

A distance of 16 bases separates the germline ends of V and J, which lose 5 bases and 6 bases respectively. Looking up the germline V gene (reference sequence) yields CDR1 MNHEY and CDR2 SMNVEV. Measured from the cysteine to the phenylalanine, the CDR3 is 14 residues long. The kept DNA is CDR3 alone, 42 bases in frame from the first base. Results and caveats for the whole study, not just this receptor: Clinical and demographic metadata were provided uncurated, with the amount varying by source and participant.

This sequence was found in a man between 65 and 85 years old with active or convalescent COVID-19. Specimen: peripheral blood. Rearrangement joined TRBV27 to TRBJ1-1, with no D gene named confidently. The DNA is TGTGCCAGCAGTCTTAACCGGGGAAGCGCTGAAGCTTTCTTT. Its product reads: CASSLNRGSAEAFF.